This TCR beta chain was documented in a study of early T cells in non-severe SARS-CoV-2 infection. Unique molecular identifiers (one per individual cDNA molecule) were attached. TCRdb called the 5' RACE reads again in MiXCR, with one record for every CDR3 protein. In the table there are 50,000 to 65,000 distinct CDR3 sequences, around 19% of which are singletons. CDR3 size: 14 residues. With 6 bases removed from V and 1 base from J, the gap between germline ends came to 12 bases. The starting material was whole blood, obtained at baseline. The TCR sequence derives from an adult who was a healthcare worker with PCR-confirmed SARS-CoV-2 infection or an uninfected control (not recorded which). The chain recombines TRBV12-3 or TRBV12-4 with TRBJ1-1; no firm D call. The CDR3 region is CASRQGLKNTEAFF. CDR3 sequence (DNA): TGTGCCAGCAGACAAGGACTTAAGAACACTGAAGCTTTCTTT.